A single sample gave rise to the 15 T cell receptor beta chains below, sequenced in a study of CD8 T cells in Susac syndrome. RNA, at about 0.45 to 1 ug, was reverse transcribed with random hexamers. Each CDR3 protein gets one entry after TCRdb re-called the immunoSEQ multiplex PCR reads with MiXCR. This sample carries around 80,000 distinct CDR3 sequences, 95% to 96% of them seen once, and the ten largest clones take around 0.43%. Input material: CD8+ T cells from PBMCs. The receptors originated from a human donor with Susac syndrome.

J is TRBJ2-1 and V is TRBV15; 7 bases match TRBD2. The V and J ends lost 8 bases and 7 bases, in that order; junction bases with no gene match: 11. The CDR3 loop spans 14 amino acids. Germline CDR1 and CDR2: LNHNV and YYDKDF (reference sequence). For the CDR3, the DNA is TGTGCCACCGGGGGGAGGGGCGAAGTGAATGAGCAGTTCTTC. As protein: CATGGRGEVNEQFF.

This chain joins TRBV29-1 and TRBJ2-1; D unclear. The CDR3 has 12 amino acids. The V end lost 4 bases, the J end lost 6 bases, and 10 bases lay between the germline ends. Germline-derived CDR1 and CDR2 are SQVTM and ANQGSEA. The CDR3 nucleotides read TGCAGCGTTGGATGGGCCCCCAATGAGCAGTTCTTC. This encodes CSVGWAPNEQFF.

This clonotype showed up just once. The rearrangement uses TRBV7-9 and TRBJ1-4; D call uncertain. CDR1 and CDR2 (germline): SEHNR, FQNEAQ (reference sequence). The V gene lost 5 bases and the J gene lost 6 bases, with 7 bases spanning the gap. This CDR3 has 12 amino acids. CDR3 residues: CASSPPDEKLFF. The CDR3 DNA follows: TGTGCCAGCAGCCCCCCCGATGAAAAACTGTTTTTT.

The chain is built from TRBV13 and TRBJ1-4; D is uncertain. The CDR3 totals 16 residues. The V gene's germline CDR1 is PRHDT and CDR2 FYEKMQ (reference sequence). Trimming pared 2 bases from V and 5 bases from J, leaving 15 bases between. CDR3 nucleotides: TGTGCCAGCAGCTTACATTCGAGGGAAGAAAATGAAAAACTGTTTTTT. Its protein is CASSLHSREENEKLFF.

The genes are TRBV12-3 or TRBV12-4 and TRBJ2-5; D call uncertain. Trimming pared 5 bases from V and 1 base from J, leaving 11 bases between. The CDR3 covers 14 residues. The CDR3 protein is CASSPLHSQETQYF. The CDR3 DNA follows: TGTGCCAGCAGTCCCCTCCATAGCCAAGAGACCCAGTACTTC.

V is TRBV30 and J is TRBJ2-2; TRBD2 matches 7 bases. Germline V CDR1 and CDR2: GTSNPN, SVGIG (reference sequence). J gave up 6 bases and V 3 bases, and 10 bases lay outside the gene matches. CDR3 size: 15 residues. This CDR3 reads CAWRPLGGRAGELFF. The DNA for the CDR3 is TGTGCCTGGAGGCCCTTGGGGGGGAGGGCCGGGGAGCTGTTTTTT.

This chain connects TRBV2 to TRBJ2-7, with D uncertain. This CDR3 spans 11 amino acids. V was clipped by 5 bases and J by 3 bases, with 5 bases between them. The germline V gene encodes CDR1 SNHLY and CDR2 FYNNEI. The CDR3 sequence: CASSTVYEQYV. The CDR3 coding sequence is TGTGCCAGCAGTACAGTCTACGAGCAGTACGTC.

This chain links TRBV12-3 or TRBV12-4 with TRBJ1-4, with 7 bases identical to TRBD1. The CDR3 sequence is 16 residues long. V dropped 6 bases and J dropped 10; count of bases not matched to a gene: 17. The CDR3 sequence: CASSPPTGPRVGKLFF. The CDR3 nucleotides are TGTGCCAGCAGCCCCCCGACAGGGCCAAGGGTAGGAAAACTGTTTTTT.

V gene TRBV12-3 or TRBV12-4 combines with J gene TRBJ1-3; a possible D gene is TRBD1 (6 bases). The V gene lost 3 bases and the J gene lost 4 bases, with 10 bases spanning the gap. CDR3 length equals 14 residues. CDR3 bases: TGTGCCAGCAGTTTTGCAGGGGCCGGAAACACCATATATTTT. Translating gives CASSFAGAGNTIYF.

The rearrangement uses TRBV9 and TRBJ2-6, with TRBD1 matching 7 bases. The CDR3 length is 17 residues. V lost 0 bases to trimming and J lost 0 bases; unmatched junction nucleotides: 3. Germline V lookup: CDR1 SGDLS, CDR2 YYNGEE. The CDR3 is CASSVAGGPSGANVLTF. In DNA form, the CDR3 reads TGTGCCAGCAGCGTAGCAGGGGGTCCCTCTGGGGCCAACGTCCTGACTTTC.

The J gene is TRBJ2-7, the V gene TRBV20-1; D may be TRBD2 (6 bases). Deletions cut 6 bases from V and 3 bases from J, with 18 bases between. The CDR3 loop spans 14 amino acids. CDR1 and CDR2 from the germline V gene are DFQATT and SNEGSKA (reference sequence). The CDR3 coding sequence is TGCAGTGCAACCCCCGGCGGGAAAGACTACGAGCAGTACGTC. This encodes CSATPGGKDYEQYV.

This chain joins TRBV20-1 and TRBJ2-1; D is unresolved. Deletions cut 0 bases from V and 6 bases from J, with 9 bases between. Looked up from germline, CDR1 is DFQATT and CDR2 is SNEGSKA (reference sequence). The CDR3 loop spans 13 amino acids. CDR3 DNA: TGCAGTGCTAGAGATTGGTGGGTCAATGAGCAGTTCTTC. This translates into CSARDWWVNEQFF.

V is TRBV30 and J is TRBJ2-1; D is undetermined. With 2 bases removed from V and 0 bases from J, the gap between germline ends came to 2 bases. Germline V gene lookup returns CDR1 GTSNPN and CDR2 SVGIG (reference sequence). This CDR3 is built from 12 residues. This CDR3 reads CAWSNSYNEQFF. CDR3 DNA: TGTGCCTGGAGTAACTCCTACAATGAGCAGTTCTTC. The full variable domain, in which reference TRBV30 and TRBJ2-1 provide the parts outside the CDR3, is SQTIHQWPATLVQPVGSPLSLECTVEGTSNPNLYWYRQAAGRGLQLLFYSVGIGQISSEVPQNLSASRPQDRQFILSSKKLLLSDSGFYLCAWSNSYNEQFFGPGTRLTVL.

The genes are TRBV13 and TRBJ2-2; TRBD1 agrees at 7 bases. With V trimmed by 6 bases and J by 0 bases, 1 base remained unmatched. Germline values: CDR1 PRHDT, CDR2 FYEKMQ (reference sequence). CDR3 length equals 14 residues. CDR3 DNA sequence: TGTGCCAGCAGGACAGGGCCGAACACCGGGGAGCTGTTTTTT. Translating gives CASRTGPNTGELFF. Based on the CDR3 plus reference TRBV13 and TRBJ2-2, the full variable domain is AAGVIQSPRHLIKEKRETATLKCYPIPRHDTVYWYQQGPGQDPQFLISFYEKMQSDKGSIPDRFSAQQFSDYHSELNMSSLELGDSALYFCASRTGPNTGELFFGEGSRLTVL.

V usage is TRBV29-1 and J usage is TRBJ2-1; 9 bases map to TRBD2. Germline V gene data show CDR1 as SQVTM and CDR2 as ANQGSEA. After removal of 6 bases from V and 6 bases from J, the junction contained 6 bases not matched to a gene. CDR3 length: 13 amino acids. Written as DNA, the CDR3 is TGCAGCGTAAATAGCGGGAGAGGCAATGAGCAGTTCTTC. It encodes CSVNSGRGNEQFF.